These 20 T cell receptor beta chains share one sample of origin, sequenced in a study of type 1 regulatory T cells. Each CDR3 protein gets one entry after TCRdb re-called the reads with MiXCR. Counted here are some 89,000 distinct CDR3 sequences, around a third occurring once; the ten biggest clones make up 2.2%. What was sequenced was CD4+ T cells, either the whole sample or a sorted fraction (not recorded which). The receptors originated from a human donor in good health.

The V call is TRBV6-5, the J call TRBJ1-5, with a tentative D call TRBD1 (5 bases). The germline gives CDR1 MNHEY, CDR2 SVGAGI. CDR3 length equals 13 residues. The germline V and J ends were trimmed by 6 bases and 8 bases, with 14 bases remaining between them. The CDR3 region is CASRMTDAEPQHF. Written as DNA, the CDR3 is TGTGCCAGCAGGATGACAGATGCGGAGCCCCAGCATTTT.

Worth noting for this clonotype: The junction shows a germline mismatch at one end, possibly a read error. The rearrangement links TRBV6-5 to TRBJ1-5; D unclear. Germline loops: CDR1 MNHEY, CDR2 SVGAGI. The CDR3 runs to 12 residues. The CDR3 protein is CASNSGNHPQHF. CDR3 sequence (DNA): TGTGCCAGCAACAGCGGCAATCACCCCCAGCATTTT.

This chain joins TRBV7-2 and TRBJ2-5; TRBD2 matches at 10 bases. CDR3 length: 19 amino acids. V gave up 5 bases and J gave up 4 bases; unmatched junction bases: 19. CDR1 is SGHTA and CDR2 is FQGNSA in the germline V gene. CDR3 DNA: TGTGCCAGCAGCCCGCGCCGGACGGGGGCTAGCGGGAGTAGAGAGACCCAGTACTTC. Amino acid sequence: CASSPRRTGASGSRETQYF.

The rearrangement joins TRBV7-8 to TRBJ2-2; TRBD2 matches at 7 bases. Germline CDR1 reads SGHVS; CDR2 reads FQNEAQ. Trimming removed 0 bases from V and 5 bases from J; junction bases left unmatched: 6. This CDR3 spans 16 amino acids. The CDR3 here is CASSLAGLEITGELFF. DNA of the CDR3: TGTGCCAGCAGCTTAGCCGGACTAGAGATAACCGGGGAGCTGTTTTTT.

This clonotype showed up just a few times. V and J are TRBV27 and TRBJ1-5; D might be TRBD1 (5 bases). The germline V and J ends were trimmed by 3 bases and 5 bases, with 11 bases remaining between them. The germline gives CDR1 MNHEY, CDR2 SMNVEV (reference sequence). The CDR3 runs 14 residues. CDR3 nucleotide sequence: TGTGCCAGCAGTTTCAATGGGGCTCATCAGCCCCAGCATTTT. Protein: CASSFNGAHQPQHF.

V and J are TRBV10-3 and TRBJ1-1; TRBD1 matches 11 bases. The CDR3 is 13 amino acids. J was trimmed by 3 bases and V by 10 bases; bases with no gene match: 4. Germline V CDR1 and CDR2: ENHRY, SYGVKD. The DNA for the CDR3 is TGTGCCACAATGGGACAGGGGGACACTGAAGCTTTCTTT. Protein product: CATMGQGDTEAFF.

In its sample, this clonotype was seen a few times. V usage is TRBV14 and J usage is TRBJ2-7; possible D gene TRBD2, 6 bases. There are 16 residues in the CDR3. Germline V CDR1 and CDR2: SGHDN, FVKESK. Between the trimmed V and J ends, which lost 0 bases and 3 bases, there was a span of 15 bases. In nucleotides, the CDR3 is TGTGCCAGCAGCCAAGATGGGGGGACGGTGCACTACGAGCAGTACTTC. It encodes CASSQDGGTVHYEQYF.

The chain carries TRBV5-4 and TRBJ2-3; no clear D. The CDR3 is made up of 15 amino acids. Trimming shortened V by 4 bases and J by 0 bases, and 12 bases separated the two germline ends. Germline lookup yields CDR1 SGHNT and CDR2 YYREEE (reference sequence). CDR3 protein: CASSREISSTDTQYF. CDR3 nucleotides: TGTGCCAGCAGCCGAGAGATAAGTAGCACAGATACGCAGTATTTT.

J is TRBJ1-2 and V is TRBV30, with 11 bases aligning to TRBD1. Germline CDR1 and CDR2: GTSNPN and SVGIG (reference sequence). The CDR3 is made up of 13 amino acids. With V trimmed by 6 bases and J by 8 bases, 8 bases remained unmatched. CDR3 in amino acids: CACPGQGASGYTF. The CDR3 bases are TGTGCCTGCCCCGGACAGGGGGCGAGCGGCTACACCTTC.

This chain joins TRBV7-8 and TRBJ2-3; tentatively, D is TRBD2 (6 bases). The germline V gene has CDR1 SGHVS and CDR2 FQNEAQ. The CDR3 is 17 amino acids. With 5 bases removed from V and 4 bases from J, the gap between germline ends came to 22 bases. The CDR3 sequence: CASSNPSTSLVPDTQYF. The CDR3 DNA reads as TGTGCCAGCAGCAACCCCTCTACTAGCTTGGTCCCAGATACGCAGTATTTT.

This clonotype was seen more than once but under ten times. The chain combines TRBV12-3 or TRBV12-4 with TRBJ1-5; D is unresolved. This CDR3 comprises 15 residues. Trimming pared 6 bases from V and 0 bases from J, leaving 12 bases between. DNA of the CDR3: TGTGCCAGCAGACCCGCCGGCAGTAGCAATCAGCCCCAGCATTTT. It codes for CASRPAGSSNQPQHF.

The V gene is TRBV7-9, the J gene TRBJ1-2; D unresolved. This CDR3 is built from 13 residues. Trimming took 1 base from V and 3 from J, leaving 6 bases between them. CDR1 SEHNR and CDR2 FQNEAQ come from the germline V gene (reference sequence). CDR3 coding DNA: TGTGCCAGCAGCTTAGAGGGAGACTATGGCTACACCTTC. Protein product: CASSLEGDYGYTF.

The CDR3, as DNA: TGTGCCAGCAGCCACAGTAGCCCGGGGGAGTTCGACAATGAGCAGTTCTTC. It codes for CASSHSSPGEFDNEQFF. The chain combines TRBV7-8 with TRBJ2-1, with D tentatively TRBD2 (6 bases). V shed 5 bases and J shed 5 bases, with 22 bases lying between them. CDR3 length equals 17 residues. Germline V gene data show CDR1 as SGHVS and CDR2 as FQNEAQ.

This clonotype was seen a few times. V and J are TRBV7-2 and TRBJ2-3; 7 bases align to TRBD1. CDR3 length: 14 amino acids. Germline trimming cut 5 bases from V and 5 bases from J; bases unmatched to any gene: 7. CDR1 is SGHTA and CDR2 is FQGNSA in the germline V gene. DNA for the CDR3: TGTGCCAGCAGCGCGAACAGGGGCATAGATACGCAGTATTTT. Translated: CASSANRGIDTQYF.

This clonotype was seen a handful of times. This chain uses TRBV19 with TRBJ2-5, with D perhaps given as TRBD1 or TRBD2 (5 bases each). CDR1 is LNHDA and CDR2 is SQIVND in the germline V gene (reference sequence). The CDR3 spans 15 residues. The V end was cut by 6 bases, the J end by 0 bases, with 14 bases between. The CDR3 DNA sequence: TGTGCCAGTAGAGATCTGGGACCGAACCAAGAGACCCAGTACTTC. Translating it yields CASRDLGPNQETQYF.

This clonotype was counted a few times. The chain recombines TRBV7-2 with TRBJ2-7, with D tentatively TRBD2 (6 bases). Trimming took 3 bases from V and 2 from J, leaving 11 bases between them. Germline V lookup: CDR1 SGHTA, CDR2 FQGNSA. The CDR3 is made up of 14 amino acids. This chain's CDR3 is CASSFSGATYEQYF. CDR3 sequence (DNA): TGTGCCAGCAGCTTCTCGGGAGCTACCTACGAGCAGTACTTC.

This clonotype has only a few counts. CDR3 nucleotide sequence: TGCGCCAGCAGACTCCCGGGGTTCGAGCAGTTCTTC. The encoded protein is CASRLPGFEQFF. The chain recombines TRBV5-1 with TRBJ2-1; tentatively, D is TRBD2 (5 bases). The V end was cut by 5 bases, the J end by 10 bases, with 13 bases between. The CDR3 has 12 amino acids. The germline V gene encodes CDR1 SGHRS and CDR2 YFSETQ.

The V call is TRBV9, the J call TRBJ2-5; D call uncertain. CDR1 and CDR2 (germline): SGDLS, YYNGEE. V lost 4 bases to trimming and J lost 0 bases, with 10 bases between them. The CDR3 has 14 residues. For the CDR3, the DNA is TGTGCCAGCAGCCGAAAGGAGTACCAAGAGACCCAGTACTTC. This codes for CASSRKEYQETQYF.

J is TRBJ2-1 and V is TRBV28; 9 bases are shared with TRBD2. Germline CDR1 is MDHEN and CDR2 is SYDVKM. The V and J ends lost 6 bases and 7 bases, in that order; junction bases with no gene match: 13. This CDR3 is 16 amino acids long. CDR3 protein: CASSRTSAPAGNEQFF. The DNA for the CDR3 is TGTGCCAGCAGCCGGACTAGCGCGCCCGCGGGGAATGAGCAGTTCTTC.

A few counts support this clonotype. The gene calls are TRBV3-1 and TRBJ2-1, with 7 bases aligning to TRBD2. Germline V gives CDR1 LGHDT, CDR2 YNNKEL (reference sequence). The CDR3 extends over 16 amino acids. V dropped 2 bases and J dropped 7; count of bases not matched to a gene: 11. The CDR3 reads CASSQRGAGVGNEQFF. CDR3 DNA sequence: TGTGCCAGCAGCCAAAGAGGGGCGGGAGTGGGTAATGAGCAGTTCTTC.